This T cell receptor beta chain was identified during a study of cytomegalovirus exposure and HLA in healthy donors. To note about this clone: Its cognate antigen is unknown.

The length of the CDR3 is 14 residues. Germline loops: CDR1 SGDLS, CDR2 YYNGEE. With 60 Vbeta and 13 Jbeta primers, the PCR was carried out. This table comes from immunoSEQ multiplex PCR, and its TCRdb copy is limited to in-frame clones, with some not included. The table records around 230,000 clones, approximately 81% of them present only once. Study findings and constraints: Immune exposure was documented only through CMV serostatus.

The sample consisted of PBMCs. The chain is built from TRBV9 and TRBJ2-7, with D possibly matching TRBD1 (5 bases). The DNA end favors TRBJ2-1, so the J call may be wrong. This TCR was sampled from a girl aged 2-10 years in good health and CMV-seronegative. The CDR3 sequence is CASSVDDSSYEQFF. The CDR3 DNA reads TGTGCCAGCAGCGTAGATGACAGCTCCTACGAGCAGTTCTTC.